The 21 T cell receptor beta chains below all came from one sample that was sequenced in a study of T-cell reconstitution after alpha-beta-depleted transplantation in children. Preparation of the TCRbeta library was carried out with unique molecular identifiers. TCRdb reprocessed the PCR reads with MiXCR, giving one entry per CDR3 protein. The repertoire holds about 690,000 distinct CDR3 sequences, with 15% to 20% as singletons. The sequences come from PBMCs from the stem cell graft donor, collected from the stem cell graft. The receptors stem from a human donor who donated a stem cell graft to a child with acute myeloid leukemia.

This clonotype was seen many times. The CDR3 spells CSVETQSTDTQYF. CDR3 DNA: TGCAGCGTTGAAACGCAGAGCACAGATACGCAGTATTTT. The chain combines TRBV29-1 with TRBJ2-3; D call uncertain. Germline V gives CDR1 SQVTM, CDR2 ANQGSEA. The CDR3 spans 13 residues. The V and J ends lost 2 bases and 0 bases respectively, with 6 bases between them.

This clonotype showed up many times. V is TRBV7-6 and J is TRBJ2-2; 13 bases match TRBD2. The germline gives CDR1 SGHVS, CDR2 FNYEAQ. The CDR3 has 18 residues. V lost 1 base to trimming and J lost 3 bases; unmatched junction nucleotides: 5. CDR3: CASSLVLAGGPDTGELFF. The DNA for the CDR3 is TGTGCCAGCAGCTTAGTACTAGCGGGGGGGCCGGACACCGGGGAGCTGTTTTTT.

The chain combines TRBV21-1 with TRBJ2-1; the table calls TRBD1, which could not be checked here. TRBV21-1 is a pseudogene segment. The length of the CDR3 is 17 residues. DNA of the CDR3: TGTGCCAGCAGCCCGATACCGGTACAGGGCCGCTACAATGAGCAGTTCTTC. It specifies CASSPIPVQGRYNEQFF.

This clonotype was found many times. The chain combines TRBV20-1 with TRBJ1-5, with unresolved D. The CDR3 runs to 13 residues. Germline CDR1 reads DFQATT; CDR2 reads SNEGSKA (reference sequence). Trimming stripped 3 bases from V and 3 bases from J, with 9 bases between. The CDR3 nucleotides read TGCAGTGCTAGTAGGCAGGTCAATCAGCCCCAGCATTTT. Its protein product is CSASRQVNQPQHF.

Ten or more counts support this clonotype. The chain recombines TRBV4-2 with TRBJ1-5; no clear D gene. CDR1 and CDR2 (germline): LGHNA, YNFKEQ. The CDR3 consists of 13 residues. V was cut by 0 bases and J by 6 bases, with 6 bases left in between. The CDR3 region has the DNA TGTGCCAGCAGCCAAGATGCTGGTCAGCCCCAGCATTTT. Its translation is CASSQDAGQPQHF.

This sequence joins TRBV6-4 and TRBJ1-1; 9 positions agree with TRBD1. Looked up from germline, CDR1 is MRHNA and CDR2 is SNTAGT. The length of the CDR3 is 14 residues. The J segment lost 4 bases and the V segment lost 6 bases, leaving 6 bases of the junction unmatched. The CDR3 sequence is CASRNRGQATEAFF. In DNA form, the CDR3 reads TGTGCCAGCAGAAACAGGGGGCAGGCCACTGAAGCTTTCTTT.

This chain joins TRBV7-6 and TRBJ1-4; 10 nucleotides agree with TRBD1. Trimming took 5 bases from V and 7 from J; bases not matched to a gene: 4. Per the germline V gene, CDR1 is SGHVS and CDR2 is FNYEAQ. The CDR3 has 14 residues. The CDR3 DNA reads as TGTGCCAGCAGCACGACAGGGGGCTCTGAAAAACTGTTTTTT. Translated: CASSTTGGSEKLFF.

This clonotype appeared a few times. The chain combines TRBV20-1 with TRBJ2-7, with 7 bases fitting TRBD2. V was pared by 3 bases and J by 0 bases, with 5 bases of the junction left unmatched. The length of the CDR3 is 14 residues. Germline V gene data show CDR1 as DFQATT and CDR2 as SNEGSKA (reference sequence). The CDR3 here is CSASSRGVSYEQYV. CDR3 nucleotide sequence: TGCAGTGCTAGTAGTCGGGGGGTCTCCTACGAGCAGTACGTC.

This clonotype was observed a single time. This may arise from a read error, as a much more abundant clone is one base away. The J gene is TRBJ2-5, the V gene TRBV20-1; TRBD2 aligns across 10 bases. CDR3 length equals 17 residues. With V trimmed by 5 bases and J by 6 bases, 18 bases remained unmatched. Germline values: CDR1 DFQATT, CDR2 SNEGSKA (reference sequence). The CDR3 loop reads CSADQRGGFPAQKTQYF. CDR3 DNA sequence: TGCAGTGCTGACCAGCGGGGGGGCTTTCCTGCTCAAAAGACCCAGTACTTC.

CDR3 residues: CASSMTGNEQFF. CDR3 coding DNA: TGTGCCAGCTCCATGACAGGCAATGAGCAGTTCTTC. V and J are TRBV7-2 and TRBJ2-1; a weak D match, TRBD1 (6 bases). V was shortened by 8 bases and J by 6 bases, with 11 bases between the two germline ends. CDR1 is SGHTA and CDR2 is FQGNSA in the germline V gene. The CDR3 sequence is 12 residues long. The full variable domain, completed using reference TRBV7-2 and TRBJ2-1, is GAGVSQSPSNKVTEKGKDVELRCDPISGHTALYWYRQSLGQGLEFLIYFQGNSAPDKSGLPSDRFSAERTGGSVSTLTIQRTQQEDSAVYLCASSMTGNEQFFGPGTRLTVL.

This clonotype was seen ten or more times. The chain carries TRBV5-5 and TRBJ1-2; D gene ambiguous. From germline, CDR1 is SGHKS and CDR2 YYEKEE (reference sequence). The length of the CDR3 is 14 residues. The V gene lost 0 bases and the J gene lost 5 bases, with 11 bases spanning the gap. The CDR3 loop is CASSLGVMSYGYTF. The DNA for the CDR3 is TGTGCCAGCAGCTTGGGGGTCATGTCATATGGCTACACCTTC.

In its sample, this clonotype was seen many times. The chain uses TRBV20-1 and TRBJ1-6; D is possibly TRBD1 (5 bases). Between the trimmed V and J ends, which lost 5 bases and 1 base, there was a span of 12 bases. Per germline, CDR1 DFQATT and CDR2 SNEGSKA (reference sequence). This CDR3 has 15 amino acids. The CDR3 DNA reads TGCAGTGCTCCCACGGGGGGATCCTATAATTCACCCCTCCACTTT. Translated: CSAPTGGSYNSPLHF.

The V call is TRBV6-5, the J call TRBJ2-4; D remains ambiguous. Trimming took off 0 bases at V and 4 bases at J, with 4 bases between the two ends. CDR1 and CDR2 from the germline V gene are MNHEY and SVGAGI. This CDR3 comprises 13 residues. The CDR3 is CASSYSTKNIQYF. CDR3 DNA: TGTGCCAGCAGTTACTCAACAAAAAACATTCAGTACTTC.

This chain links TRBV7-2 with TRBJ2-1, with D possibly being TRBD1 or TRBD2 (6 bases each). Trimming removed 5 bases at V and 0 bases at J, with 8 bases between. The CDR3 has 14 amino acids. CDR1 is SGHTA, CDR2 FQGNSA, per germline. Here the CDR3 DNA reads TGTGCCAGCAGCCCGGGGGCCTCCTACAATGAGCAGTTCTTC. Translated: CASSPGASYNEQFF.

The chain combines TRBV12-3 or TRBV12-4 with TRBJ1-4; unclear D gene. The germline V and J ends were trimmed by 7 bases and 7 bases, with 13 bases remaining between them. The length of the CDR3 is 13 residues. In DNA, the CDR3 is TGTGCCAGCACCTTAGATTCTGGTGAAAAACTGTTTTTT. Translation: CASTLDSGEKLFF.

This clonotype turned up a few times. The chain combines TRBV7-9 with TRBJ2-3; 10 nucleotides agree with TRBD1. The trim removed 4 bases at V and 3 bases at J, leaving 7 bases unmatched. This CDR3 is 16 amino acids long. Germline CDR1 SEHNR, CDR2 FQNEAQ (reference sequence). The CDR3 DNA reads as TGTGCCAGCAGCTCTCCGACAGGGGGCAAGACAGATACGCAGTATTTT. Protein sequence: CASSSPTGGKTDTQYF.

The chain links TRBV6-2 or TRBV6-3 to TRBJ1-1; perhaps TRBD1 as D (6 bases). The germline V gene has CDR1 MNHEY and CDR2 SVGEGT. This CDR3 has 14 residues. Trimming took off 5 bases at V and 5 bases at J, with 15 bases between the two ends. CDR3: CASSEKQGWTEAFF. CDR3 sequence (DNA): TGTGCCAGCAGTGAGAAACAGGGTTGGACTGAAGCTTTCTTT.

This clonotype was found many times. The chain uses TRBV25-1 and TRBJ2-1, with 7 bases that match TRBD2. V shed 8 bases and J 7 bases; nucleotides not matched to a gene: 8. The CDR3 totals 13 residues. CDR1 MGHDK and CDR2 SYGVNS come from the germline V gene. The CDR3: CASAIGEGNEQFF. The DNA for the CDR3 is TGTGCCAGCGCGATCGGGGAGGGGAATGAGCAGTTCTTC.

In this sample, this clonotype turned up many times. The gene calls are TRBV5-4 and TRBJ2-5, with TRBD1 matching 7 bases. V was pared by 7 bases and J by 1 base, with 4 bases of the junction left unmatched. The CDR3 contains 13 residues. Germline V gives CDR1 SGHNT, CDR2 YYREEE (reference sequence). The CDR3 loop reads CASGRDSQETQYF. DNA for the CDR3: TGTGCCAGCGGCCGGGACAGCCAAGAGACCCAGTACTTC.

A few counts support this clonotype. The V gene is TRBV13, the J gene TRBJ1-1, with 10 bases identical to TRBD1. Germline lookup yields CDR1 PRHDT and CDR2 FYEKMQ (reference sequence). V was pared by 2 bases and J by 0 bases, with 6 bases of the junction left unmatched. The CDR3 consists of 17 residues. Written as DNA, the CDR3 is TGTGCCAGCAGCTTACCGACAGGGGGCCTCATGAACACTGAAGCTTTCTTT. Translated, it gives CASSLPTGGLMNTEAFF.

This clonotype was recorded many times. V gene TRBV20-1 combines with J gene TRBJ2-3, with 11 nucleotides matching TRBD1. The V segment lost 0 bases and the J segment 4 bases; nucleotides outside the gene matches: 6. CDR1 and CDR2 from the germline V gene are DFQATT and SNEGSKA (reference sequence). The CDR3 sequence is 16 residues long. The CDR3 nucleotides read TGCAGTGCTAGAGATTCGGGACAGGGGGTCGCAGATACGCAGTATTTT. As protein: CSARDSGQGVADTQYF.